The next 2 T cell receptor beta chains were all read from a single sample in a study of identical twins. TCRdb independently ran MiXCR on the 5' RACE reads; one entry per CDR3 protein. The table has some 240,000 distinct CDR3 sequences, under 12% seen once; the top ten hold approximately 11%. Sequences were obtained from memory T cells sorted from blood. These receptor sequences come from a man between 45 and 60 years old in good health.

The sample holds a few counts of this clonotype. V gene TRBV5-6 combines with J gene TRBJ2-5; tentative D call: TRBD1 (6 bases). This CDR3 region has 13 residues. V lost 2 bases to trimming and J lost 6 bases, with 11 bases between them. The germline V gene encodes CDR1 SGHDT and CDR2 YYEEEE. Here the CDR3 DNA reads TGTGCCAGCAGCTTTGGCAGGGGAAAGACCCAGTACTTC. Translating it yields CASSFGRGKTQYF.

This clonotype was counted a few times. The genes are TRBV7-2 and TRBJ2-7; D is unresolved. V lost 1 base, J lost 3 bases, and 10 bases lay in between. CDR1 and CDR2 (germline): SGHTA, FQGNSA. There are 14 residues in the CDR3. DNA for the CDR3: TGTGCCAGCAGCTTAGACGGAAACTACTACGAGCAGTACTTC. Translation: CASSLDGNYYEQYF. The entire variable domain, with the rest obtained from reference TRBV7-2 and TRBJ2-7, is as follows: GAGVSQSPSNKVTEKGKDVELRCDPISGHTALYWYRQSLGQGLEFLIYFQGNSAPDKSGLPSDRFSAERTGGSVSTLTIQRTQQEDSAVYLCASSLDGNYYEQYFGPGTRLTVT.